This T cell receptor (beta chain) was profiled in a study of control samples from healthy donors and cancer patients. TCRdb's copy holds only in-frame clones and misses some; the assay was immunoSEQ multiplex PCR. The table includes 150,000 or so clones, about 94% detected once. The CDR3 has 15 residues. V shed 3 bases and J shed 0 bases, with 11 bases lying between them. Germline V gives CDR1 SGHVS, CDR2 FQNEAQ. The clonotype was recovered from a middle-aged man in good health. The sample taken for sequencing was blood. The chain combines TRBV7-8 with TRBJ1-1; no clear D. CDR3 bases: TGTGCCAGCAGCTTTAGTGAGTCCATGAACACTGAAGCTTTCTTT. Encoded protein: CASSFSESMNTEAFF.